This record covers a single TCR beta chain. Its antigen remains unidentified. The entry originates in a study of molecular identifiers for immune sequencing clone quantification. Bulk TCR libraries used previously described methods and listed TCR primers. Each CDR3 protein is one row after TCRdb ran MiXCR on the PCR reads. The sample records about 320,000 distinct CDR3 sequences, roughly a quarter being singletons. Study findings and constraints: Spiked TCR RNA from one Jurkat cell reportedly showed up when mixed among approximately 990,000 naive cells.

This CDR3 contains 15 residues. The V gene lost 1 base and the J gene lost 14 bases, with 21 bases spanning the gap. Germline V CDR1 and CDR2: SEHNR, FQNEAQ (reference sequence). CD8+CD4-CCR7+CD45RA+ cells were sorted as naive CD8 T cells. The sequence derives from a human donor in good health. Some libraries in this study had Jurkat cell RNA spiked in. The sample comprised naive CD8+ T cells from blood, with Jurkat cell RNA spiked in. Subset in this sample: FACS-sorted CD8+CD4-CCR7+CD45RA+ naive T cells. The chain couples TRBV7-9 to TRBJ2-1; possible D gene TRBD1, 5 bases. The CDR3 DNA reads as TGTGCCAGCAGCTTAGTTAAAGGGGTCGGACCGCCTAAGTTCTTC. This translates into CASSLVKGVGPPKFF.